This is a list of T cell receptor beta chains from one sample in a study of T cell clones after liver transplantation. Sequenced by immunoSEQ multiplex PCR; TCRdb stores in-frame clones only, minus some. Of tens of thousands of clones in the sample, roughly 80% are singletons; the top ten hold around 0.5%. Specimen: CD4+ T cells from blood, collected 45 to 47 months after liver transplant. The receptors come from a human patient who received a liver transplant. Some T cells could come from the graft donor. CDR3s include the opening cysteine and the closing phenylalanine or tryptophan. A D gene is named only where the DNA matches it firmly. Clone size, where shown, is once, few, many, or a class for clones that have expanded.

DNA,CDR3,V,size,J,D
TGTGCCAGCAGCCTTACAGGGGGAGGTGAAAAACTGTTTTTT,CASSLTGGGEKLFF,TRBV7-2,.,TRBJ1-4,TRBD1
TGTGCCTGGACTCGCGGGACTAGCTCCACCGGGGAGCTGTTTTTT,CAWTRGTSSTGELFF,TRBV30,.,TRBJ2-2,TRBD2
TGTGCCAGCAGCTTGGGAGTAGGCGGGGCCTACGAGCAGTACTTC,CASSLGVGGAYEQYF,TRBV5-4,.,TRBJ2-7,.
TGCGCCAGCAGCTTGGCTAGAGCGGGAGGGCCTTGGTACAATGAGCAGTTCTTC,CASSLARAGGPWYNEQFF,TRBV5-1,.,TRBJ2-1,TRBD2
TGTGCCAGCTCTCCTGAGCGTATGTTCGTCAATGAGCAGTTCTTC,CASSPERMFVNEQFF,TRBV19,.,TRBJ2-1,.
TGTGCCAGCAGTTTTGGGGGGAGCAATCAGCCCCAGCATTTT,CASSFGGSNQPQHF,TRBV28,.,TRBJ1-5,.
TGTGCCAGCAGCTTAATAATGGGGGGCCGAAATGAAAAACTGTTTTTT,CASSLIMGGRNEKLFF,TRBV11-2,.,TRBJ1-4,.
TGTGCCAGCAGCTCCCTCGGGGGAGATCTCACGAACACTGAAGCTTTCTTT,CASSSLGGDLTNTEAFF,TRBV13,once,TRBJ1-1,.
TGTGCCAGCAGCTATGATACATCGGGGGTGCAGTTCTTC,CASSYDTSGVQFF,TRBV7-3,.,TRBJ2-1,.
TGTGCCAGCAGGCTCGGAGTCAGGGGCCACTTGAACACTGAAGCTTTCTTT,CASRLGVRGHLNTEAFF,TRBV13,.,TRBJ1-1,.
TGTGCCAGCCGGGCGGCGGAACTGTTTTTT,CASRAAELFF,TRBV6-1,.,TRBJ1-4,.
TGCGCCAGCAGCTTGAGTCAGGCTGGGGCCAACGTCCTGACTTTC,CASSLSQAGANVLTF,TRBV5-1,.,TRBJ2-6,.
TGTGCCAGCAGGTCTCTAGCGGGAGTACACAATGAGCAGTTCTTC,CASRSLAGVHNEQFF,TRBV11-2,.,TRBJ2-1,TRBD2
TGTGCCAGCAGGCGAGGAGAGGAGGCGTCCAATTCCTACGAGCAGTACTTC,CASRRGEEASNSYEQYF,TRBV9,.,TRBJ2-7,.
TGTGCCACCAACGCTCAACCCCCCAACGAGCAGTACTTC,CATNAQPPNEQYF,TRBV2,.,TRBJ2-7,.
TGTGCCAGCAGTTTGGGAGGGGTGGGCTATGGCTACACCTTC,CASSLGGVGYGYTF,TRBV2,.,TRBJ1-2,.
TGTGCCAGCAGCTTAGTGGGCAGGAACAATGAGCAGTTCTTC,CASSLVGRNNEQFF,TRBV11-2,.,TRBJ2-1,.
TGCGCCAGCAGCTCCCCTATAACAGGGGATACGCAGTATTTT,CASSSPITGDTQYF,TRBV5-1,once,TRBJ2-3,.
TGTGCCAGCAGTTTGGCGCCAAAAGCCCAGCATTTT,CASSLAPKAQHF,TRBV28,.,TRBJ1-5,.
TGTGCCAGCAGCTCGACTAGCGGGAGGGGGGAGCTGTTTTTT,CASSSTSGRGELFF,TRBV11-2,.,TRBJ2-2,TRBD2
TGTGCCAGCAGCTTAGAGGCTGGGGGGGTTCTGGAGACCCAGTACTTC,CASSLEAGGVLETQYF,TRBV7-8,.,TRBJ2-5,TRBD2
TGCGCCAGCAGCCTCGGACACTCCAAGGAGGCAGATACGCAGTATTTT,CASSLGHSKEADTQYF,TRBV4-1,.,TRBJ2-3,.
TGTGCCAGCAGCGATATGCAGGGAGTCGAGCAGTACTTC,CASSDMQGVEQYF,TRBV9,once,TRBJ2-7,.
TGTGCCATCACCGGACAGGGATCTAAAAGCGGGAATGAGCAGTTCTTC,CAITGQGSKSGNEQFF,TRBV10-3,once,TRBJ2-1,TRBD1
TGTGCCAGCAGCTTACGGGCTAGCGGGACCTACAATGAGCAGTTCTTC,CASSLRASGTYNEQFF,TRBV7-2,.,TRBJ2-1,TRBD2
TGCAGTGCCACGGGACCAGATGAAAAACTGTTTTTT,CSATGPDEKLFF,TRBV29-1,.,TRBJ1-4,.
TGTGCCAGCAGCGACCGGGACTTTACTTTCACAGATACGCAGTATTTT,CASSDRDFTFTDTQYF,TRBV9,.,TRBJ2-3,.
TGTGCCAGCAGTAGGTTTGGGGATGGAAACACCATATATTTT,CASSRFGDGNTIYF,TRBV28,.,TRBJ1-3,.
TGTGCCAGCAGTTCAGGCAGGGAATCTCTCTCCCTCCACTTT,CASSSGRESLSLHF,TRBV28,.,TRBJ1-6,.
TGTGCCAGCAGTGCGCAGGGGGCAGGTGGTCAGCCCCAGCATTTT,CASSAQGAGGQPQHF,TRBV6-5,.,TRBJ1-5,TRBD1
TGTGCCAGCACCCCGTTGATGCAGGGTACGGCCCAGTACTTC,CASTPLMQGTAQYF,TRBV28,.,TRBJ2-5,.
TGCGCCAGCAGCTTAAGTACAGTTTACCAAGAGACCCAGTACTTC,CASSLSTVYQETQYF,TRBV5-1,.,TRBJ2-5,.
TGTGCCAGCAGTCGGGGACAGGGGTACGGCTACACCTTC,CASSRGQGYGYTF,TRBV28,.,TRBJ1-2,TRBD1
TGTGCCAGCAGCTTAGATGGGACTCCGGGCACCTTC,CASSLDGTPGTF,TRBV7-2,.,TRBJ1-2,.
TGTGCCAGCAGTGAAGCGCTGAATCGACGCCTAGCTATGAACACTGAAGCTTTCTTT,CASSEALNRRLAMNTEAFF,TRBV2,.,TRBJ1-1,.
TGCGCCAGCAGCCGGGGACTAACGGGAGTAGGTGAGCAGTTCTTC,CASSRGLTGVGEQFF,TRBV5-1,.,TRBJ2-1,TRBD2
TGTGCAAGTCGCTGTCATTGCACACAAAGTCGGGCCAACGTCCTGACTTTC,CASRCHCTQSRANVLTF,TRBV12-2,.,TRBJ2-6,.
TGTGCCAGCATTCGGGAGCGAGGGGCGAAACTGTTTTTT,CASIRERGAKLFF,TRBV2,few,TRBJ1-4,.
TGCAGCGTTGGGTTAGGACTAGTGAGCAATGAGCAGTTCTTC,CSVGLGLVSNEQFF,TRBV29-1,few,TRBJ2-1,TRBD2
TGTGCCAGCAGCTTAGCCCGAAACACAGATACGCAGTATTTT,CASSLARNTDTQYF,TRBV7-2,once,TRBJ2-3,.
TGTGCCAGCAAACCGTTGGGACGGATAAATCAGCCCCAGCATTTT,CASKPLGRINQPQHF,TRBV28,.,TRBJ1-5,.
TGTGCCAGCTCACCCGGGGACATGAGCACTGAAGCTTTCTTT,CASSPGDMSTEAFF,TRBV18,once,TRBJ1-1,.
TGTGCCAGCAGCCGGGACAGGGACGAAAAACTGTTTTTT,CASSRDRDEKLFF,TRBV11-2,.,TRBJ1-4,TRBD1
TGTGCCAGCAGCACCTCCGGGACAGGGCAGTACTTC,CASSTSGTGQYF,TRBV7-6,once,TRBJ2-7,TRBD1
TGTGCCAGCTCCTGGGGCCAGCTGCGCCCAGGGGTGGGCTACACCTTC,CASSWGQLRPGVGYTF,TRBV5-4,.,TRBJ1-2,.
TGTGCCAGCAGTGACTGGGGGGTCGGAAACAATCAGCCCCAGCATTTT,CASSDWGVGNNQPQHF,TRBV2,few,TRBJ1-5,.
TGTGCCAGCAGCCCTCCCGGCGGCGGCAAAAACATTCAGTACTTC,CASSPPGGGKNIQYF,TRBV11-1,.,TRBJ2-4,.
TGCAGCGTTGAAGACGGTGTTTACTATGGCTACACCTTC,CSVEDGVYYGYTF,TRBV29-1,.,TRBJ1-2,.
TGTGCCAGTAGTATAGGAGAAAAACTGTTTTTT,CASSIGEKLFF,TRBV19,once,TRBJ1-4,.
TGCGCCAGCAGCCAAGTAGGGGGGAGGGACCGTGAGCAGTTCTTC,CASSQVGGRDREQFF,TRBV4-3,.,TRBJ2-1,.
TGTGCCAGCACCGGAAGGTCCCGGTTTTTGTCTAACACCGGGGAGCTGTTTTTT,CASTGRSRFLSNTGELFF,TRBV9,.,TRBJ2-2,.
TGTGCCAGCAGTTCCCATGACCGGAACTATGGCTACACCTTC,CASSSHDRNYGYTF,TRBV28,.,TRBJ1-2,.
TGTGCCAGTAGTATTGGACCAAACAATGAGCAGTTCTTC,CASSIGPNNEQFF,TRBV19,.,TRBJ2-1,.
TGTGCCAGCTCATCGACAGGGTGGGATGGTGAAGCTTTCTTT,CASSSTGWDGEAFF,TRBV18,.,TRBJ1-1,TRBD1
TGTGCCAGCAGCTTAGGGGGAAACATTCAGTACTTC,CASSLGGNIQYF,TRBV7-2,.,TRBJ2-4,.